Below are 11 T cell receptor beta chains sequenced from a single sample in a study of T cells in Graves' hyperthyroidism and ophthalmopathy. Regions amplified from RNA transcripts were the TCR beta CDR3 regions. Initially, a first-round RT-PCR of the TCR CDR3 employed the HTBI primer set. MiXCR, applied by TCRdb to the multiplex PCR reads, yields one record per CDR3 protein. Counted here are about 92,000 distinct CDR3 sequences, roughly 49% occurring once; the ten biggest clones make up 25% to 30%. The sample was blood. These receptor sequences come from a woman aged 40 to 49 with Graves' hyperthyroidism.

V usage is TRBV12-3 or TRBV12-4 and J usage is TRBJ2-3; D may be TRBD2 (5 bases). Trimming stripped 6 bases from V and 2 bases from J, with 9 bases between. This CDR3 region has 13 residues. In DNA, the CDR3 is TGTGCCAGCAGAGAGGGCCTCACAGATACGCAGTATTTT. This codes for CASREGLTDTQYF.

As regards this clonotype: The junction does not match germline at one end; this may be a read error. The chain employs TRBV7-9 and TRBJ1-4; 7 bases fit TRBD1. This CDR3 has 17 amino acids. Germline V gives CDR1 SEHNR, CDR2 FQNEAQ (reference sequence). CDR3 in DNA: TGCGCCAGCAGCCAAGAGAGTAGCGGGACAGTAACTGAAAAACTGTTTTTT. This encodes CASSQESSGTVTEKLFF.

On this clonotype itself: One base away lies a much larger clone, so this may be a sequencing read error. J is TRBJ2-7 and V is TRBV4-1; D remains ambiguous. The germline V gene has CDR1 MGHRA and CDR2 YSYEKL. Trimming took 5 bases from V and 0 from J, leaving 5 bases between them. The CDR3 length is 12 residues. The CDR3 DNA sequence: TGCGCCAGCAGCAGAAACTCCTACGAGCAGTACTTC. This codes for CASSRNSYEQYF.

This clonotype has at least ten counts. This chain links TRBV7-9 with TRBJ2-3; D may be TRBD2 (5 bases). V gave up 4 bases and J gave up 6 bases, with 8 bases separating them. The CDR3 sequence is 12 residues long. CDR1 is SEHNR and CDR2 is FQNEAQ in the germline V gene (reference sequence). CDR3 in DNA: TGTGCCAGCAGCTCCCAGCGGGATACGCAGTATTTT. This translates into CASSSQRDTQYF.

Ten or more counts support this clonotype. The chain combines TRBV7-8 with TRBJ2-7; 7 bases align to TRBD1. CDR1 is SGHVS, CDR2 FQNEAQ, per germline. The CDR3 contains 18 residues. The trim removed 1 base at V and 0 bases at J, leaving 12 bases unmatched. The CDR3 DNA is TGTGCCAGCAGCTTAGGACAGGGAAGGGTGGGTAGCTCCTACGAGCAGTACTTC. It translates to CASSLGQGRVGSSYEQYF.

This clonotype has a single count. This sequence joins TRBV11-2 and TRBJ1-5, with D hard to call. Trimming pared 3 bases from V and 0 bases from J, leaving 12 bases between. Germline CDR1 is SGHAT and CDR2 is FQNNGV. CDR3 length: 16 amino acids. CDR3 amino acids: CASSFPPGPSNQPQHF. DNA of the CDR3: TGTGCCAGCAGCTTCCCTCCGGGCCCTAGCAATCAGCCCCAGCATTTT.

Only a few counts were recorded for this clonotype. The V call is TRBV29-1, the J call TRBJ1-2; D is possibly TRBD1 (6 bases). Trimming left V 8 bases short and J 5 bases short, with 15 bases between. The CDR3 has 12 residues. Germline loops: CDR1 SQVTM, CDR2 ANQGSEA. The CDR3 loop is CSQDRGDYGYTF. The CDR3 DNA sequence: TGCAGCCAAGATAGGGGGGATTATGGCTACACCTTC.

J is TRBJ2-4 and V is TRBV5-1, with 8 bases lining up with TRBD2. The V segment lost 3 bases and the J segment 7 bases; nucleotides outside the gene matches: 9. The CDR3 has 15 amino acids. Germline CDR1 is SGHRS and CDR2 is YFSETQ. CDR3 residues: CASSWTSQKGNIQYF. The CDR3 bases are TGCGCCAGCAGCTGGACTAGCCAAAAAGGCAACATTCAGTACTTC.

This clonotype was detected ten times or more. The chain links TRBV20-1 to TRBJ1-1; D not resolved. There are 12 residues in the CDR3. The germline V gene has CDR1 DFQATT and CDR2 SNEGSKA (reference sequence). V lost 2 bases, J lost 7 bases, and 11 bases lay in between. CDR3 DNA: TGCAGTGCTAGATCGACAATACATGAAGCTTTCTTT. Amino acid sequence: CSARSTIHEAFF.

This chain connects TRBV20-1 to TRBJ2-5; D call uncertain. V was clipped by 4 bases and J by 5 bases, with 11 bases between them. The germline V gene has CDR1 DFQATT and CDR2 SNEGSKA (reference sequence). The CDR3 consists of 12 residues. DNA for the CDR3: TGCAGTGCTATTGGGATGGGGGAGACCCAGTACTTC. It is translated as CSAIGMGETQYF.

The J gene is TRBJ1-4, the V gene TRBV10-2; D remains unclear. The CDR3 spans 13 residues. Trimming left V 4 bases short and J 5 bases short, with 8 bases between. In germline, CDR1 is WSHSY, CDR2 SAAADI. The CDR3 DNA sequence: TGCGCCAGCAGTGGGTCCGGGAATGAAAAACTGTTTTTT. Residues: CASSGSGNEKLFF.